This T cell receptor beta chain was sequenced in a study of CD8 T cells in ankylosing spondylitis. TCRdb recomputed calls from the 5' RACE reads with MiXCR, one row per CDR3 protein. The table records about 250,000 distinct CDR3 sequences, 32% of them present only once. This sequence originates from a male donor with ankylosing spondylitis or in good health (not recorded which). The sample was blood, either unsorted or a sorted T cell fraction (not recorded which).

The CDR3 loop reads CASSLVASGVQETQYF. In DNA, the CDR3 is TGCGCCAGCAGCTTGGTGGCTAGCGGGGTCCAAGAGACCCAGTACTTC. This sequence joins TRBV5-1 and TRBJ2-5; 9 bases are a match to TRBD2. The V gene end was trimmed by 0 bases and the J gene end by 1 base; junction bases not matched to a gene: 4. The CDR3 contains 16 residues. Germline CDR1 is SGHRS and CDR2 is YFSETQ.